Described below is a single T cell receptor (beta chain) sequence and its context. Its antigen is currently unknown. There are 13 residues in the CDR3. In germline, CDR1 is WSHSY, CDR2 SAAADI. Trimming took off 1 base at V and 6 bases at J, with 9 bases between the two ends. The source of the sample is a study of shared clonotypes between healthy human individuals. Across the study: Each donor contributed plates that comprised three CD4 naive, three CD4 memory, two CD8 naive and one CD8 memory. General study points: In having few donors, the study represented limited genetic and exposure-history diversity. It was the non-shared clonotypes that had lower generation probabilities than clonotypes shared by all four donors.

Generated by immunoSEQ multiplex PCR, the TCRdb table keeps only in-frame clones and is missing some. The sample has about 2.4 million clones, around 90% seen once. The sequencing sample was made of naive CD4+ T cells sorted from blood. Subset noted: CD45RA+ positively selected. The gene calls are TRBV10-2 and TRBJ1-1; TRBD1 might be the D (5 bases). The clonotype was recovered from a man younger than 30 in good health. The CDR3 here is CASSEFGGAEAFF. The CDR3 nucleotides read TGCGCCAGCAGTGAGTTTGGGGGAGCTGAAGCTTTCTTT.